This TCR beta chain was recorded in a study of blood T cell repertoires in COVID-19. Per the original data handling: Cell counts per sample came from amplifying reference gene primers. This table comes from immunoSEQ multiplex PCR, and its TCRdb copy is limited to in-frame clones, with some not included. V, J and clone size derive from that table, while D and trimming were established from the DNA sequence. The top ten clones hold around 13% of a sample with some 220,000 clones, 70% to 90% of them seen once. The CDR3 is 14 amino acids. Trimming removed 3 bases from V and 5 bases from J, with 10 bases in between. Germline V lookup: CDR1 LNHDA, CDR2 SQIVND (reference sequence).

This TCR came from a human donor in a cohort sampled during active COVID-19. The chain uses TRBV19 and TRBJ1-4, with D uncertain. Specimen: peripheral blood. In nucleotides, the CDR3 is TGTGCCAGTAGTATCGAGGTTTGGAATGAAAAACTGTTTTTT. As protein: CASSIEVWNEKLFF.